A few counts support the clone carrying this T cell receptor (beta chain). Antigen: not known. This sample was included in a study of T-cell reconstitution after alpha-beta-depleted transplantation in children. Study results and caveats: A year post-transplant, T-cell counts and diversity derived mostly from newly produced T cells. It was reported that alpha-beta T cells came from several hundred expanded graft clones (about two months after transplant).

A TCRbeta library incorporating unique molecular identifiers was prepared. Each CDR3 protein is one row after TCRdb ran MiXCR on the PCR reads. The sample gives approximately 220,000 distinct CDR3 sequences, roughly 15% of which show up once; around 45% is in the top ten. The CDR3 runs to 14 residues. CDR1 and CDR2 from the germline V gene are SQVTM and ANQGSEA. Unmatched junction bases numbered 1, after V lost 4 bases and J lost 1 base. The starting material was PBMCs, mostly from graft donor cells, obtained 360 days after TCRalphabeta/CD19-depleted stem cell transplant. This chain connects TRBV29-1 to TRBJ2-5; TRBD2 agrees at 12 bases. The TCR originated in a male patient aged 2 to 10 who had a stem cell transplant for acute lymphoblastic leukemia, so the T cells may come from the graft donor. The CDR3 sequence: CSVGLAGVQETQYF. The CDR3 region has the DNA TGCAGCGTTGGACTAGCGGGAGTCCAAGAGACCCAGTACTTC.